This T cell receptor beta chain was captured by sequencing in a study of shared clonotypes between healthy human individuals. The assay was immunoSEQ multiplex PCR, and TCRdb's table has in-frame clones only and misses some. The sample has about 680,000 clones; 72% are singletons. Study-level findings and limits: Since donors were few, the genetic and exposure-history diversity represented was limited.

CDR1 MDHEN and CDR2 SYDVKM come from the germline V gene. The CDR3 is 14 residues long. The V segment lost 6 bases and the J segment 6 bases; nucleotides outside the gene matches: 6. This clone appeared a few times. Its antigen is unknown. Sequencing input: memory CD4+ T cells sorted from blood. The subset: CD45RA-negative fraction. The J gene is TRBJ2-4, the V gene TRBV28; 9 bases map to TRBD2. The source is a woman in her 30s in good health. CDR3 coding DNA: TGTGCCAGCAGCCTTAGCGGGAGTCGAAACATTCAGTACTTC. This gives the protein CASSLSGSRNIQYF.